This entry features one T cell receptor (beta chain) sequence. No antigen is known for it. One end of the junction does not line up with germline, which may come from a read error. These data belong to a study of graft-versus-host responses after intestinal transplantation. In the study overall: Grafts that recipients had were multivisceral, liver-intestinal, or isolated intestinal transplants. The study's findings and limits: GvH clones turned up in recipient marrow; some had shown up first in ileum or blood. Allografts carried high graft-versus-host to host-versus-graft clonal ratios in patients having graft-donor T cell macrochimerism.

Germline V gene data show CDR1 as SSHAT and CDR2 as FNYEAQ (reference sequence). This CDR3 region has 15 residues. Here immunoSEQ multiplex PCR was the method, and the copy in TCRdb shows in-frame clones only, minus some. The table lists approximately 76,000 clones, roughly 84% of them singletons. This clonotype was sampled from a human donor who was the organ donor for an intestinal transplant. V is TRBV7-7 and J is TRBJ2-2, with D tentatively TRBD1 (6 bases). Sequenced material: unstimulated CD4+ T cells sorted from spleen or lymph node cells, taken before transplant. The CDR3 spells CASSSKTGFTGELFF. The CDR3 DNA reads TGTGCTAGCAGCTCAAAAACAGGGTTCACCGGGGAGCTGTTTTTT.